This T cell receptor beta chain was captured by sequencing in a study of molecular identifiers for immune sequencing clone quantification (dated by TCRdb to the late 2010s). For the study in its entirety: For a replicate experiment, the RNA from either around 20,000 or 100,000 naive CD8 T cells was divided into five aliquots, and four of those aliquots went on to sequencing. This methods study benchmarked molecular-identifier clustering-based TCR repertoire sequencing (MIDCIRS) and TCR RNA copy counting, using CD8 T cells to do so.

Points the paper makes about the study in general: In CMV-specific effector cells, clones with more than 20 RNA copies contained over 99% of molecules, whereas in naive cells such clones contained under 1% of molecules. When barcode sub-clustering was omitted, TCR diversity was inflated by chimeric consensus sequences, with chimeras reaching as high as 47%. Spiked-in Jurkat TCR RNA equivalent to a single cell was reported to be detectable even among more than 900,000 naive CD8 T cells. Modeling gave about 3.2 recovered TCR RNA copies per cell versus around 9.9 by digital PCR, implying 25% to 30% capture efficiency. Spiked-in Jurkat TCR RNA (approximately 10 copies' worth), which is not part of the donor repertoire, was contained in the naive libraries. Highly expanded clone sizes could be underestimated if identical TCR molecules share a barcode.

Libraries of naive CD8 T cells were built from around 20,000 to 990,000 sorted cells, with 10%, 30% or 50% of the purified RNA used. On a BD FACSAria II, naive CD8 T cells were FACS-sorted as CD8+CD4-CCR7+CD45RA+ and collected into RLT Plus buffer. To test detection sensitivity, Jurkat RNA equivalent to more than 9 TCR copies was spiked into samples of about 20,000-1,100,000 naive CD8 T cells. CD8 T cells were enriched with RosetteSep CD8+ T Cell Enrichment Cocktail and Ficoll-Paque, followed by ACK red cell lysis. Library construction relied on PCR. The sequencer was a NextSeq 500. Preparation of bulk TCR libraries followed a previously described approach, with the TCR primers listed in Table S5. Purification of total RNA was performed with the Qiagen AllPrep DNA/RNA kit. Before any analysis, reads coming from multiple sequencing runs of the same library were combined into one pool. Per the original workflow: Only reads with exact TCR constant sequence were kept, trimmed to 150 nt, and grouped by their 12-nt molecular barcodes. Reads in each barcode group were sub-clustered using a 15% Levenshtein threshold, and a quality-weighted consensus sequence was built for each RNA molecule. Non-functional sequences were discarded, and so were lower-count sequences lying one edit away from another sequence. Barcode sub-clusters with fewer than 20% of the maximum read count were removed, based on fitting two negative binomial distributions. The raw public reads went through TCRdb reprocessing: fastp at Q25, MiXCR clone calling, in-frame beta chains kept. Each CDR3 protein appears once, grouped with its most common genes and DNA. TCRdb's processing, not the authors' own work, is the source of the V and J calls. The sample table contains a few hundred thousand distinct CDR3 sequences; only one count was recorded for about 25% of them. The leading ten clones occupy approximately 0.76% of the sample.

Of note for this clonotype: The specificity of this receptor is unknown. Because the CDR3 is missing its conserved closing phenylalanine or tryptophan, this is likely a read error.

The sequencing sample was made of naive CD8+ T cells from blood, with Jurkat cell RNA spiked in. The meaning of the sample's cell subset or site label: FACS-sorted CD8+CD4-CCR7+CD45RA+ naive T cells. This sequence was found in a human donor in good health. Some libraries in this study had Jurkat cell RNA spiked in.

The sequenced DNA is TGCGCCAGCAGCCAAAAAAGGGGGGGGCGCCGCCTCTTAGCCAATGAGCAGTTCTAC. Protein translation: CASSQKRGGRRLLANEQFY. The chain joins TRBV4-3 to TRBJ2-1, with a weak D call of TRBD2 (7 bases match). Reading the germline V gene gives CDR1 LGHNA and CDR2 YSLEER. The junction carries 26 bases between V and J, which are trimmed by 2 bases and 6 bases respectively. The CDR3 is made up of 19 amino acids, end residues included. Only the CDR3 part of the read is kept: 57 bases, read in frame from the first base.